A selection of T cell receptor beta chains follows, all from one sample in a study of cytomegalovirus exposure and HLA in healthy donors. Clones were sequenced by immunoSEQ multiplex PCR, and TCRdb holds only the in-frame ones, with some missing. Of around 120,000 clones in the sample, more than 70% are singletons; the top ten hold 4.5% to 6%. The source material was PBMCs. The receptors were gathered from a man between 18 and 35 years old in good health and CMV-seronegative. Both conserved end residues are part of each CDR3. The D gene is left open where the match is weak. The size field is filled for only some rows; it gives once, few, many or a size class.

j_call d_call v_call clone_size cdr3_nt cdr3_aa
TRBJ1-1 NA TRBV4-1 NA TGCGCCAGCAGCCAAGGGGGACTGACTGAAGCTTTCTTT CASSQGGLTEAFF
TRBJ2-7 NA TRBV7-2 NA TGTGCCAGCAGCTTAGAGGCAGGGAACTCCTACGAGCAGTACTTC CASSLEAGNSYEQYF
TRBJ1-5 NA TRBV6-1 NA TGTGCCAGCAGTGACGACAGTTCAAAACAGCCCCAGCATTTT CASSDDSSKQPQHF
TRBJ2-1 NA TRBV6-4 NA TGTGCCAGCAGTCACCGAGCCTACAATGAGCAGTTCTTC CASSHRAYNEQFF
TRBJ2-2 TRBD1 TRBV19 NA TGTGCCAGTAGTAGGGGGACAGAGAACGGGGAGCTGTTTTTT CASSRGTENGELFF
TRBJ1-5 NA TRBV30 NA TGTGCCTGGAGTGTCCGGGACATCGCCCAGCATTTT CAWSVRDIAQHF
TRBJ2-3 TRBD2 TRBV11-3 NA TGTGCCAGCAGCTTTGGACTAGCGGGGGGACACCTCGGCACAGATACGCAGTATTTT CASSFGLAGGHLGTDTQYF
TRBJ1-6 NA TRBV7-8 NA TGTGCCAGCAGCTTAGAGGGGCAGGGGTACAATTCACCCCTCCACTTT CASSLEGQGYNSPLHF
TRBJ2-7 NA TRBV2 NA TGTGCCAGCAGGGAGGGGCGGGGATACTCCTACGAGCAGTACTTC CASREGRGYSYEQYF
TRBJ1-2 TRBD1 TRBV30 NA TGTGCCTGGTCCCAGGACAGGGTGTTTGATGGCTACACCTTC CAWSQDRVFDGYTF
TRBJ1-1 NA TRBV30 NA TGTGCCTGGGGGCCCGGCACTGAAGCTTTCTTT CAWGPGTEAFF
TRBJ2-2 TRBD2 TRBV19 NA TGTGCCAGTAGTAGGGCGGGACTAGCGGGATTTTACACCGGGGAGCTGTTTTTT CASSRAGLAGFYTGELFF
TRBJ1-2 TRBD1 TRBV28 NA TGTGCCAGCAGTTTATACGGGACAGGGGGGAGTGGCTACACCTTC CASSLYGTGGSGYTF
TRBJ1-5 TRBD1 TRBV12-5 NA TGTGCTAGTGGTTTGGGTACAGGGGGGGCAAATAGCAATCAGCCCCAGCATTTT CASGLGTGGANSNQPQHF
TRBJ2-3 TRBD2 TRBV29-1 NA TGCAGCATGGATACTAGCGGGGGGAGTACTAGCACAGATACGCAGTATTTT CSMDTSGGSTSTDTQYF
TRBJ2-2 NA TRBV30 once TGTGCCTGGACTACTTCCGGGACACCTAACACCGGGGAGCTGTTTTTT CAWTTSGTPNTGELFF
TRBJ1-5 NA TRBV6-6 NA TGTGCCAGCAGTTACGGGGGGGGCAATCAGCCCCAGCATTTT CASSYGGGNQPQHF
TRBJ1-1 NA TRBV10-3 NA TGTGCCATCAGTGACGGGAAGCTCAACACTGAAGCTTTCTTT CAISDGKLNTEAFF
TRBJ2-2 TRBD2 TRBV6-5 NA TGTGCCAGCAGGGGACTAGCGGACACCGGGGAGCTGTTTTTT CASRGLADTGELFF
TRBJ2-3 TRBD1 TRBV7-6 NA TGTGCCAGCAGTCCCCGACAGGGTGGCACAGATACGCAGTATTTT CASSPRQGGTDTQYF
TRBJ1-6 TRBD1 TRBV9 NA TGTGCCAGCAGCGGACCCTTGGACAGGGGAAACTCACCCCTCCACTTT CASSGPLDRGNSPLHF
TRBJ2-7 NA TRBV11-2 once TGTGCCAGCAGCTCTACCGACACTTACAAGGCGTACGAGCAGTACTTC CASSSTDTYKAYEQYF
TRBJ2-2 TRBD1 TRBV9 NA TGTGCCAGCAGCGTAGAGGGGACAGTCGGGGAGCTGTTTTTT CASSVEGTVGELFF
TRBJ2-7 NA TRBV30 NA TGTGCCTGGAGTGTCTCAGGGGTCGGCTACGAGCAGTACTTC CAWSVSGVGYEQYF
TRBJ1-1 TRBD1 TRBV9 NA TGTGCCAGCAGCCCCGCGGAGGGGGCGGTGACTGAAGCTTTCTTT CASSPAEGAVTEAFF
TRBJ1-1 TRBD1 TRBV30 NA TGTGCCTGGAGCCCCCCGGACAGGGGGTCCACTGAAGCTTTCTTT CAWSPPDRGSTEAFF
TRBJ2-5 TRBD2 TRBV11-2 NA TGTGCCAGCAGCTTAGACCCCGCTAGCGGGGGGCCCCTGAGGCAAGAGACCCAGTACTTC CASSLDPASGGPLRQETQYF
TRBJ1-1 NA TRBV6-1 NA TGTGCCAGCAGGGGACAATTTGAAGCTTTCTTT CASRGQFEAFF
TRBJ2-7 NA TRBV14 NA TGTGCCAGCAGCCAAGTACAGGCTTACGAGCAGTACTTC CASSQVQAYEQYF
TRBJ2-3 NA TRBV2 NA TGTGCCAGCAGTGAATCTACGGGAAACACAGATACGCAGTATTTT CASSESTGNTDTQYF